A single sample is the source of the 23 T cell receptor beta chains below, sequenced in a study of shared clonotypes between healthy human individuals. Assay: immunoSEQ multiplex PCR; the TCRdb copy retains only in-frame clones and omits some. The sample contains around 1.4 million clones, 97% to 99% of which appear only once. The specimen was naive CD4+ T cells sorted from blood. The sample's subset: CD45RA+ positively selected. These receptors were obtained from a man aged 30 to 45 in good health.

The gene calls are TRBV27 and TRBJ2-1; tentatively, D is TRBD2 (5 bases). There are 13 residues in the CDR3. CDR1 is MNHEY and CDR2 is SMNVEV in the germline V gene (reference sequence). Trimming shortened V by 5 bases and J by 4 bases, and 9 bases separated the two germline ends. The CDR3 bases are TGTGCCAGCAGTCCGGACTGGTACAATGAGCAGTTCTTC. Protein: CASSPDWYNEQFF.

Comment on this clone: Different DNA sequences within this sample yield the same CDR3. The chain recombines TRBV5-1 with TRBJ2-1, with TRBD1 matching over 7 bases. CDR3 length: 15 amino acids. Looked up from germline, CDR1 is SGHRS and CDR2 is YFSETQ. The V and J ends lost 0 bases and 3 bases, in that order; junction bases with no gene match: 3. CDR3 amino acids: CASSLGQGVYNEQFF. The CDR3 coding sequence is TGCGCCAGCAGCTTGGGCCAGGGGGTCTACAATGAGCAGTTCTTC.

V and J are TRBV9 and TRBJ2-1; D is uncertain. The CDR3 covers 13 residues. V lost 0 bases to trimming and J lost 5 bases, with 6 bases between them. From germline, CDR1 is SGDLS and CDR2 YYNGEE. The CDR3 region is CASSVDVNNEQFF. The CDR3 DNA follows: TGTGCCAGCAGCGTAGACGTAAACAATGAGCAGTTCTTC.

J is TRBJ2-3 and V is TRBV5-1; 7 nucleotides match TRBD1. The CDR3 contains 13 residues. Looked up from germline, CDR1 is SGHRS and CDR2 is YFSETQ. V trimming: 4 bases; J trimming: 6 bases; junction bases outside the gene matches: 5. CDR3 sequence (DNA): TGCGCCAGCAGCCCGACAGGGATGGATACGCAGTATTTT. Translating gives CASSPTGMDTQYF.

The rearrangement joins TRBV20-1 to TRBJ1-2; D not certain. Per the germline V gene, CDR1 is DFQATT and CDR2 is SNEGSKA (reference sequence). V lost 3 bases, J lost 8 bases, and 7 bases lay in between. The CDR3 runs to 10 residues. CDR3 sequence (DNA): TGCAGTGCTAGTGTCTCAGGCTACACCTTC. Protein product: CSASVSGYTF.

The chain employs TRBV7-2 and TRBJ2-3; 10 bases are a match to TRBD1. The CDR3 is 15 amino acids. The junction had 1 base not matched to a gene; V was cut back by 1 base and J by 3 bases. In germline, CDR1 is SGHTA, CDR2 FQGNSA. The CDR3 spells CASSLEGQGTDTQYF. CDR3 coding DNA: TGTGCCAGCAGCTTAGAGGGACAGGGGACAGATACGCAGTATTTT.

The J gene is TRBJ2-1, the V gene TRBV10-1, with D possibly called TRBD1 or TRBD2 (6 bases each). Germline V gene sequence: CDR1 WNHNN, CDR2 SYGVQD (reference sequence). The CDR3 totals 16 residues. V gave up 0 bases and J gave up 3 bases, with 12 bases separating them. The CDR3 is CASSESGGQDYNEQFF. CDR3 nucleotide sequence: TGCGCCAGCAGTGAGTCTGGGGGGCAAGACTACAATGAGCAGTTCTTC.

V gene TRBV7-3 combines with J gene TRBJ2-1, with D unclear. The V end was cut by 4 bases, the J end by 5 bases, with 9 bases between. Looked up from germline, CDR1 is SGHTA and CDR2 is FQGTGA. CDR3 length: 13 residues. The CDR3 is CASSSWVDNEQFF. The CDR3 bases are TGTGCCAGCAGCTCCTGGGTCGACAATGAGCAGTTCTTC. The full variable domain, in which reference TRBV7-3 and TRBJ2-1 provide the parts outside the CDR3, is GAGVSQTPSNKVTEKGKYVELRCDPISGHTALYWYRQSLGQGPEFLIYFQGTGAADDSGLPNDRFFAVRPEGSVSTLKIQRTERGDSAVYLCASSSWVDNEQFFGPGTRLTVL.

This chain connects TRBV2 to TRBJ2-7; TRBD2 might be the D (6 bases). Trimming left V 7 bases short and J 3 bases short, with 10 bases between. This CDR3 has 12 amino acids. Looked up from germline, CDR1 is SNHLY and CDR2 is FYNNEI. DNA for the CDR3: TGTGCCAGCACTAGACTAGTCTACGAGCAGTACTTC. Translating gives CASTRLVYEQYF.

V usage is TRBV7-9 and J usage is TRBJ1-4; 8 nucleotides match TRBD1. V gave up 1 base and J gave up 7 bases; unmatched junction bases: 5. This CDR3 spans 15 amino acids. The germline V gene encodes CDR1 SEHNR and CDR2 FQNEAQ (reference sequence). CDR3 in amino acids: CASSLDGTGGEKLFF. The CDR3 bases are TGTGCCAGCAGCTTAGACGGGACAGGCGGTGAAAAACTGTTTTTT.

V gene TRBV6-5 combines with J gene TRBJ2-2; 7 bases fit TRBD2. The CDR3 has 12 residues. V shed 4 bases, J shed 8 bases, and the junction held 1 base outside the gene matches. CDR1 is MNHEY and CDR2 is SVGAGI in the germline V gene. The CDR3 loop is CASSLLAGELFF. CDR3 in DNA: TGTGCCAGCAGTTTACTAGCGGGGGAGCTGTTTTTT.

The chain carries TRBV6-5 and TRBJ2-7; 9 bases match TRBD1. The germline CDR1 and CDR2 sequences are MNHEY and SVGAGI. The CDR3 length is 16 residues. V shed 0 bases and J 2 bases; nucleotides not matched to a gene: 5. The CDR3 region has the DNA TGTGCCAGCAGTTACTCTGGGACAGGGTTCCCCTACGAGCAGTACTTC. Protein sequence: CASSYSGTGFPYEQYF.

The V gene is TRBV29-1, the J gene TRBJ2-1; TRBD1 might be the D (6 bases). With 5 bases removed from V and 8 bases from J, the gap between germline ends came to 10 bases. CDR1 and CDR2 from the germline V gene are SQVTM and ANQGSEA. The CDR3 loop spans 11 amino acids. The CDR3 loop is CSVFRGHEQFF. CDR3 nucleotide sequence: TGCAGCGTTTTCAGGGGCCATGAGCAGTTCTTC.

V usage is TRBV5-1 and J usage is TRBJ2-6; weak D call: TRBD1 (5 bases). V was pared by 5 bases and J by 9 bases, with 18 bases between. Per the germline V gene, CDR1 is SGHRS and CDR2 is YFSETQ. CDR3 length: 15 amino acids. The CDR3 nucleotides are TGCGCCAGCAGTTTCAGGGTTGAACGGGTCAACGTCCTGACTTTC. Its protein is CASSFRVERVNVLTF.

DNA for the CDR3: TGTGCCAGCAGTTTTCCAGGGGGAACCGGGGAGCTGTTTTTT. Its translation is CASSFPGGTGELFF. The chain uses TRBV27 and TRBJ2-2; 7 bases agree with TRBD1. Germline V gene data show CDR1 as MNHEY and CDR2 as SMNVEV (reference sequence). The CDR3 consists of 14 residues. Trimming cost V 3 bases and J 5 bases; bases outside gene matches: 3.

The genes are TRBV15 and TRBJ1-5, with D tentatively TRBD1 (5 bases). Between the trimmed V and J ends, which lost 4 bases and 7 bases, there was a span of 8 bases. Germline V gives CDR1 LNHNV, CDR2 YYDKDF (reference sequence). The CDR3 spans 12 residues. The CDR3, as DNA: TGTGCCACCAGCATCAGGGAACAGCCCCAGCATTTT. Translating it yields CATSIREQPQHF.

Concerning this clone itself: At the DNA level, this CDR3 is encoded by other sequences in the same sample as well. This sequence joins TRBV5-1 and TRBJ2-5, with D tentatively TRBD1 (6 bases). Trimming removed 1 base at V and 5 bases at J, with 9 bases between. The CDR3 length is 13 residues. Germline-derived CDR1 and CDR2 are SGHRS and YFSETQ. CDR3 DNA: TGCGCCAGCAGCTTGCCAGGGGCTGAGACCCAGTACTTC. Translation gives CASSLPGAETQYF.

The chain recombines TRBV6-5 with TRBJ2-1; 13 bases match TRBD2. The trim removed 8 bases at V and 6 bases at J, leaving 7 bases unmatched. The CDR3 runs 15 residues. Germline CDR1 is MNHEY and CDR2 is SVGAGI. The CDR3 reads CASLGGTSGINEQFF. CDR3 DNA: TGTGCCAGCTTGGGAGGGACTAGCGGGATCAATGAGCAGTTCTTC.

The DNA of the CDR3 is TGTGCCAGCAGCGGGAGCCTAGCGGGGCATTCCTACAATGAGCAGTTCTTC. Amino acid sequence: CASSGSLAGHSYNEQFF. The rearrangement uses TRBV7-2 and TRBJ2-1; 9 bases are a match to TRBD2. Germline values: CDR1 SGHTA, CDR2 FQGNSA. The CDR3 extends over 17 amino acids. J gave up 1 base and V 5 bases, and 9 bases lay outside the gene matches.

This rearrangement joins TRBV19 to TRBJ1-5; weak D call: TRBD1 (6 bases). CDR3 length: 15 residues. Trimming removed 7 bases from V and 1 base from J, with 14 bases in between. Germline V gives CDR1 LNHDA, CDR2 SQIVND (reference sequence). The CDR3 loop reads CASNYRVSSNQPQHF. As DNA, the CDR3 is TGTGCCAGTAACTACAGGGTTTCGAGCAATCAGCCCCAGCATTTT.

This chain uses TRBV5-1 with TRBJ2-7; TRBD2 matches at 7 bases. J lost 7 bases, V lost 0 bases, and 7 bases had no gene match. The CDR3 sequence is 14 residues long. Germline assignment: CDR1 SGHRS and CDR2 YFSETQ. The CDR3 bases are TGCGCCAGCAGCTTGGGCGCGGGAGCTAGGGAGCAGTACTTC. Translating it yields CASSLGAGAREQYF.

V is TRBV7-8 and J is TRBJ2-7; 7 bases are a match to TRBD2. The J segment lost 1 base and the V segment lost 1 base, leaving 10 bases of the junction unmatched. Per germline, CDR1 SGHVS and CDR2 FQNEAQ. The CDR3 loop spans 17 amino acids. The DNA for the CDR3 is TGTGCCAGCAGCTTAGTATTAGCGAGCGGGACTTCCTACGAGCAGTACTTC. It specifies CASSLVLASGTSYEQYF.

This chain links TRBV19 with TRBJ1-5; D is possibly TRBD1 (5 bases). Germline lookup yields CDR1 LNHDA and CDR2 SQIVND (reference sequence). The CDR3 runs to 13 residues. Trimming stripped 5 bases from V and 7 bases from J, with 12 bases between. CDR3 protein: CASSQEGIQPQHF. The CDR3, as DNA: TGTGCCAGTAGTCAGGAGGGGATCCAGCCCCAGCATTTT.